Presented here are 32 T cell receptor beta chains from one specimen sequenced in a study of T cell changes during pregnancy in multiple sclerosis. Measured with immunoSEQ multiplex PCR; TCRdb has only the in-frame clones, and not every one. The sample has approximately 92,000 clones; around 93% are singletons. The sample in question was peripheral blood, obtained after pregnancy. The source of these receptors is a female donor with multiple sclerosis, enrolled in a pregnancy study.

This clone showed up just once. V and J are TRBV13 and TRBJ1-1; 8 positions agree with TRBD1. The ends lost 3 bases at V and 2 bases at J; junction bases unmatched: 8. The CDR3 spans 16 residues. Germline lookup yields CDR1 PRHDT and CDR2 FYEKMQ (reference sequence). The CDR3 here is CASSFTGGRLNTEAFF. In DNA, the CDR3 is TGTGCCAGCAGCTTTACAGGGGGACGGTTAAACACTGAAGCTTTCTTT.

The CDR3: CASSGDRGLADTQYF. Written as DNA, the CDR3 is TGTGCCAGCAGCGGGGACAGGGGGCTGGCAGATACGCAGTATTTT. This sequence joins TRBV13 and TRBJ2-3; 12 bases are shared with TRBD1. Germline V gives CDR1 PRHDT, CDR2 FYEKMQ (reference sequence). The CDR3 runs 15 residues. V lost 5 bases to trimming and J lost 4 bases; unmatched junction nucleotides: 4.

The CDR3 loop is CASSLRSLAGPYNEQFF. The DNA of the CDR3 is TGCGCCAGCAGCTTAAGGTCACTAGCGGGACCCTACAATGAGCAGTTCTTC. The genes are TRBV5-1 and TRBJ2-1, with 10 bases fitting TRBD2. Trimming cost V 2 bases and J 2 bases; bases outside gene matches: 7. The CDR3 length is 17 residues. The germline gives CDR1 SGHRS, CDR2 YFSETQ.

This chain connects TRBV30 to TRBJ1-6; the D gene is possibly TRBD1 (6 bases). The germline V gene has CDR1 GTSNPN and CDR2 SVGIG (reference sequence). V was clipped by 3 bases and J by 5 bases, with 8 bases between them. This CDR3 is built from 13 residues. CDR3 sequence: CAWRSGDNSPLHF. The CDR3 bases are TGTGCCTGGAGGTCAGGGGATAATTCACCCCTCCACTTT.

The rearrangement uses TRBV7-3 and TRBJ2-3; 8 positions match TRBD2. Looked up from germline, CDR1 is SGHTA and CDR2 is FQGTGA. Trimming removed 5 bases from V and 3 bases from J; junction bases left unmatched: 1. This CDR3 spans 13 amino acids. The CDR3 reads CASSRGRTDTQYF. The CDR3 nucleotides read TGTGCCAGCAGCCGCGGGAGGACAGATACGCAGTATTTT. The variable domain in full, completed from reference TRBV7-3 and TRBJ2-3, reads GAGVSQTPSNKVTEKGKYVELRCDPISGHTALYWYRQSLGQGPEFLIYFQGTGAADDSGLPNDRFFAVRPEGSVSTLKIQRTERGDSAVYLCASSRGRTDTQYFGPGTRLTVL.

This chain joins TRBV19 and TRBJ2-7, with 12 positions matching TRBD1. The ends lost 4 bases at V and 5 bases at J; junction bases unmatched: 9. The CDR3 consists of 16 residues. Germline V lookup: CDR1 LNHDA, CDR2 SQIVND (reference sequence). The CDR3 spells CASSNMVGQGANEQYF. The DNA for the CDR3 is TGTGCCAGTAGTAACATGGTGGGACAGGGGGCCAACGAGCAGTACTTC. The full variable domain, in which reference TRBV19 and TRBJ2-7 provide the parts outside the CDR3, is DGGITQSPKYLFRKEGQNVTLSCEQNLNHDAMYWYRQDPGQGLRLIYYSQIVNDFQKGDIAEGYSVSREKKESFPLTVTSAQKNPTAFYLCASSNMVGQGANEQYFGPGTRLTVT.

This chain joins TRBV10-3 and TRBJ1-1, with D perhaps matching TRBD1 (6 bases). Germline CDR1 is ENHRY and CDR2 is SYGVKD. The CDR3 has 15 amino acids. Trimming removed 3 bases from V and 3 bases from J, with 14 bases in between. The DNA of the CDR3 is TGTGCCATCAGTGACGTGCCAGGGGATGACACTGAAGCTTTCTTT. Encoded protein: CAISDVPGDDTEAFF.

CDR3 nucleotide sequence: TGCGCCAGCAGTCCAGCTAGTCGGAGCGACTACGAGCAGTACTTC. Its translation: CASSPASRSDYEQYF. The rearrangement joins TRBV10-1 to TRBJ2-7; D not resolved. There are 15 residues in the CDR3. From germline, CDR1 is WNHNN and CDR2 SYGVQD (reference sequence). Trimming stripped 5 bases from V and 3 bases from J, with 17 bases between.

The chain joins TRBV9 to TRBJ2-3; 8 bases map to TRBD1. V dropped 5 bases and J dropped 3; count of bases not matched to a gene: 11. Germline-derived CDR1 and CDR2 are SGDLS and YYNGEE. The CDR3 consists of 16 residues. CDR3 amino acids: CASSTFETGATDTQYF. The CDR3 DNA is TGTGCCAGCAGTACTTTCGAGACAGGGGCTACAGATACGCAGTATTTT.

The V gene is TRBV5-4, the J gene TRBJ2-1; TRBD1 is a possible D gene (5 bases). V lost 1 base and J lost 5, with 7 bases in between. The CDR3 is 13 amino acids. Per the germline V gene, CDR1 is SGHNT and CDR2 is YYREEE (reference sequence). The CDR3 coding sequence is TGTGCCAGCAGCTTGATAGGGGACAATGAGCAGTTCTTC. Protein product: CASSLIGDNEQFF.

This clone was detected only once. The chain joins TRBV5-4 to TRBJ2-6; D is unclear. In germline, CDR1 is SGHNT, CDR2 YYREEE (reference sequence). V was shortened by 0 bases and J by 2 bases, with 9 bases between the two germline ends. The CDR3 has 16 amino acids. The CDR3: CASSLEMAPGANVLTF. Written as DNA, the CDR3 is TGTGCCAGCAGCTTGGAGATGGCCCCTGGGGCCAACGTCCTGACTTTC.

The chain is built from TRBV5-1 and TRBJ1-1, with 7 bases fitting TRBD1. CDR1 SGHRS and CDR2 YFSETQ come from the germline V gene. This CDR3 contains 17 residues. The ends lost 0 bases at V and 1 base at J; junction bases unmatched: 9. The CDR3 DNA is TGCGCCAGCAGCTTGGCTGGACCTTGGACAGGGAACACTGAAGCTTTCTTT. It yields the protein CASSLAGPWTGNTEAFF.

V and J are TRBV30 and TRBJ2-1, with 7 bases that match TRBD2. The CDR3 sequence is 15 residues long. Germline CDR1 is GTSNPN and CDR2 is SVGIG (reference sequence). V shed 1 base, J shed 6 bases, and the junction held 9 bases outside the gene matches. The CDR3 loop is CAWSAGGGWVNEQFF. In DNA form, the CDR3 reads TGTGCCTGGAGTGCGGGCGGGGGTTGGGTCAATGAGCAGTTCTTC.

J is TRBJ2-5 and V is TRBV19; perhaps TRBD2 as D (5 bases). The CDR3 is made up of 16 amino acids. Trimming stripped 1 base from V and 1 base from J, with 13 bases between. Germline V gene lookup returns CDR1 LNHDA and CDR2 SQIVND (reference sequence). The CDR3 loop reads CASSIGSGTRQETQYF. For the CDR3, the DNA is TGTGCCAGTAGTATAGGTTCGGGAACGCGCCAAGAGACCCAGTACTTC.

The chain joins TRBV27 to TRBJ2-3, with 8 bases aligning to TRBD1. J was trimmed by 0 bases and V by 4 bases; bases with no gene match: 21. Germline lookup yields CDR1 MNHEY and CDR2 SMNVEV (reference sequence). The CDR3 loop spans 21 amino acids. CDR3: CASSSSLVRDRSLPSTDTQYF. CDR3 coding DNA: TGTGCCAGCAGTTCCTCTCTGGTACGGGACAGGTCCCTCCCTAGCACAGATACGCAGTATTTT.

The V call is TRBV6-5, the J call TRBJ2-2; no clear D gene. Trimming shortened V by 2 bases and J by 4 bases, and 5 bases separated the two germline ends. Germline CDR1 is MNHEY and CDR2 is SVGAGI. The CDR3 length is 13 residues. The CDR3 coding sequence is TGTGCCAGCAGTTACACTGGCACCGGGGAGCTGTTTTTT. As protein: CASSYTGTGELFF.

This clone was detected a few times. This chain connects TRBV5-3 to TRBJ2-2, with 7 nucleotides matching TRBD1. TRBV5-3 qualifies as an ORF whose function is uncertain. V was pared by 3 bases and J by 6 bases, with 11 bases of the junction left unmatched. This CDR3 has 16 amino acids. The CDR3 DNA reads TGTGCCAGAAGCTCCGGACAGGCAAGGTACGCCGGGGAGCTGTTTTTT. It encodes CARSSGQARYAGELFF.

The rearrangement uses TRBV9 and TRBJ2-5; 9 bases map to TRBD1. J was trimmed by 0 bases and V by 4 bases; bases with no gene match: 7. The CDR3 is 16 residues long. Germline V gene data show CDR1 as SGDLS and CDR2 as YYNGEE. CDR3 amino acids: CASSPPWDRDQETQYF. The CDR3 region has the DNA TGTGCCAGCAGCCCCCCTTGGGACAGGGACCAAGAGACCCAGTACTTC.

The genes are TRBV18 and TRBJ2-3; D unresolved. The CDR3 is 14 amino acids. V was cut by 3 bases and J by 1 base, with 8 bases left in between. Germline-derived CDR1 and CDR2 are KGHSH and LQKENI. The chain's CDR3 is CASSPLQGTDTQYF. The CDR3, as DNA: TGTGCCAGCTCACCCCTGCAGGGCACAGATACGCAGTATTTT.

The chain combines TRBV18 with TRBJ1-1, with D perhaps matching TRBD1 (6 bases). The V gene lost 6 bases and the J gene lost 1 base, with 12 bases spanning the gap. The V gene's germline CDR1 is KGHSH and CDR2 LQKENI. The CDR3 runs to 14 residues. The CDR3 is CASSPGTRNTEAFF. The CDR3 nucleotides are TGTGCCAGCTCCCCTGGGACACGGAACACTGAAGCTTTCTTT.

V and J are TRBV5-1 and TRBJ2-5; tentatively, D is TRBD1 (6 bases). The CDR3 extends over 15 amino acids. Germline values: CDR1 SGHRS, CDR2 YFSETQ. V was shortened by 5 bases and J by 1 base, with 15 bases between the two germline ends. This CDR3 reads CASRQSRGVQETQYF. The CDR3 DNA follows: TGCGCCAGCAGACAATCCAGGGGAGTCCAAGAGACCCAGTACTTC.

The chain recombines TRBV27 with TRBJ2-1, with D maybe TRBD1 (5 bases). Germline assignment: CDR1 MNHEY and CDR2 SMNVEV (reference sequence). The CDR3 sequence is 13 residues long. V was pared by 3 bases and J by 7 bases, with 10 bases between. The CDR3 bases are TGTGCCAGCAGTTTCCCAGACAGAAATGAGCAGTTCTTC. Its translation is CASSFPDRNEQFF.

The CDR3 nucleotides are TGTGCCAGCAGTTTCGATCTTTGGCGGATGACAGATACGCAGTATTTT. This gives the protein CASSFDLWRMTDTQYF. This chain uses TRBV28 with TRBJ2-3; D gene uncertain. This CDR3 has 16 amino acids. V gave up 3 bases and J gave up 3 bases, with 16 bases separating them. Germline CDR1 reads MDHEN; CDR2 reads SYDVKM.

The chain is built from TRBV7-8 and TRBJ2-7, with TRBD1 identical over 7 bases. The CDR3 length is 14 residues. J was trimmed by 3 bases and V by 8 bases; bases with no gene match: 10. From germline, CDR1 is SGHVS and CDR2 FQNEAQ. The CDR3 protein is CASSNRDRYYEQYF. The CDR3 nucleotides are TGTGCCAGCTCCAACCGGGACAGATACTACGAGCAGTACTTC.

The sample holds one count of this clone. V and J are TRBV5-1 and TRBJ2-7, with D possibly matching TRBD1 (5 bases). There are 13 residues in the CDR3. Germline loops: CDR1 SGHRS, CDR2 YFSETQ. Trimming cost V 3 bases and J 0 bases, with 7 bases left between them. The CDR3 nucleotides read TGCGCCAGCAGCTCGGACACCTCCTACGAGCAGTACTTC. This translates into CASSSDTSYEQYF.

The genes are TRBV4-3 and TRBJ1-1; 8 nucleotides match TRBD1. The CDR3 is 16 amino acids. The germline V gene has CDR1 LGHNA and CDR2 YSLEER. V was clipped by 4 bases and J by 5 bases; unmatched bases: 12. CDR3 sequence: CASSRRVTGAMTEAFF. The DNA for the CDR3 is TGCGCCAGCAGCCGCCGAGTGACAGGGGCGATGACTGAAGCTTTCTTT.

This clone was observed a few times. The chain links TRBV27 to TRBJ2-1; D perhaps matches TRBD1 (5 bases). The CDR3 consists of 16 residues. Trimming cost V 0 bases and J 3 bases, with 12 bases left between them. The germline V gene encodes CDR1 MNHEY and CDR2 SMNVEV (reference sequence). The CDR3 loop reads CASSLSGRALYNEQFF. The CDR3 DNA is TGTGCCAGCAGTTTATCCGGCAGGGCCCTCTACAATGAGCAGTTCTTC.

The rearrangement links TRBV29-1 to TRBJ1-2; D is undetermined. Germline V lookup: CDR1 SQVTM, CDR2 ANQGSEA. The V gene lost 7 bases and the J gene lost 4 bases, with 19 bases spanning the gap. CDR3 length: 14 residues. This CDR3 is CSAPGVARSYGYTF. The CDR3 DNA reads TGCAGCGCCCCCGGCGTGGCTAGGAGCTATGGCTACACCTTC.

The chain carries TRBV19 and TRBJ1-2, with TRBD1 matching over 7 bases. Germline-derived CDR1 and CDR2 are LNHDA and SQIVND (reference sequence). Trimming took 5 bases from V and 7 from J; bases not matched to a gene: 10. The CDR3 extends over 14 amino acids. CDR3 region: CASSRQGATLGYTF. The CDR3 bases are TGTGCCAGTAGTCGACAGGGCGCGACGCTTGGCTACACCTTC.

V and J are TRBV2 and TRBJ1-5; D not certain. The germline CDR1 and CDR2 sequences are SNHLY and FYNNEI. The CDR3 spans 14 residues. The germline V and J ends were trimmed by 6 bases and 2 bases, with 11 bases remaining between them. The CDR3 reads CASRADSGNQPQHF. The CDR3 nucleotides are TGTGCCAGCAGGGCGGATAGTGGCAATCAGCCCCAGCATTTT.

A single count supports this clone. This rearrangement joins TRBV29-1 to TRBJ1-1, with 7 bases aligning to TRBD1. V was clipped by 5 bases and J by 5 bases; unmatched bases: 11. Per germline, CDR1 SQVTM and CDR2 ANQGSEA. This CDR3 comprises 14 residues. As DNA, the CDR3 is TGCAGCGTTCGTCAGGGGGGTGCTGGTACTGAAGCTTTCTTT. It is translated as CSVRQGGAGTEAFF.

The chain couples TRBV19 to TRBJ2-2; 8 bases match TRBD1. This CDR3 is 15 amino acids long. CDR1 is LNHDA and CDR2 is SQIVND in the germline V gene (reference sequence). The trim removed 0 bases at V and 6 bases at J, leaving 3 bases unmatched. The CDR3 DNA is TGTGCCAGTAGTATAGATGCAGGGGGCGCCGGGGAGCTGTTTTTT. This encodes CASSIDAGGAGELFF.